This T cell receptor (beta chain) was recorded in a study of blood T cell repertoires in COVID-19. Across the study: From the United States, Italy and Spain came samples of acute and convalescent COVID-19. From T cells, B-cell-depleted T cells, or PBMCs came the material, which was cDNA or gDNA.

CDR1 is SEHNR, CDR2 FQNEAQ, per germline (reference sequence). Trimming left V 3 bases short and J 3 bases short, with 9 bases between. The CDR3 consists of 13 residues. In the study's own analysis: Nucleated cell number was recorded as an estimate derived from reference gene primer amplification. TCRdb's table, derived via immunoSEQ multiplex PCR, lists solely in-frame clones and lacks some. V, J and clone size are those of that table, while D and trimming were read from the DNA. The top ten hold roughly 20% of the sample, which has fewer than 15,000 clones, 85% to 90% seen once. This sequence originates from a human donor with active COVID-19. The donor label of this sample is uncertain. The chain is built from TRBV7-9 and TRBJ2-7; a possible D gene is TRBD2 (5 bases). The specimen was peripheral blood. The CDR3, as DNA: TGTGCCAGCAGCTTCGGGGAATTCTACGAGCAGTACTTC. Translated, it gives CASSFGEFYEQYF.